What follows are 7 T cell receptor beta chains derived from one specimen sequenced in a study of control samples from healthy donors and cancer patients. Sequencing used immunoSEQ multiplex PCR; TCRdb keeps in-frame clones, though not all of them. The top ten hold around 3.3% of the sample, which has about 120,000 clones, approximately 88% seen once. Source material: blood. Receptors were obtained from a man aged 40-49 years in good health.

This chain uses TRBV11-3 with TRBJ1-1; D is unclear. V was cut by 2 bases and J by 12 bases, with 7 bases left in between. CDR1 and CDR2 (germline): SGHNT, YENEEA. The CDR3 contains 10 residues. The CDR3 DNA sequence: TGTGCCAGCAGCTTAATCGTAACTTTCTTT. This sequence encodes CASSLIVTFF. The full variable domain, completed using reference TRBV11-3 and TRBJ1-1, is EAGVVQSPRYKIIEKKQPVAFWCNPISGHNTLYWYLQNLGQGPELLIRYENEEAVDDSQLPKDRFSAERLKGVDSTLKIQPAELGDSAVYLCASSLIVTFFGQGTRLTVV.

V gene TRBV6-2 or TRBV6-3 combines with J gene TRBJ1-2; perhaps TRBD1 as D (5 bases). V lost 5 bases and J lost 7, with 20 bases in between. The CDR3 is made up of 15 amino acids. The germline V gene has CDR1 MNHEY and CDR2 SVGEGT. This CDR3 is CASSARRGVGSGYTF. The CDR3 coding sequence is TGTGCCAGCAGTGCCCGACGGGGGGTAGGAAGTGGCTACACCTTC.

The chain couples TRBV6-2 or TRBV6-3 to TRBJ2-6; 7 bases line up with TRBD1. J gave up 2 bases and V 4 bases, and 5 bases lay outside the gene matches. This CDR3 is 16 amino acids long. Germline CDR1 reads MNHEY; CDR2 reads SVGEGT. CDR3 coding DNA: TGTGCCAGCAGTTCACAGGGGTCCGCTGGGGCCAACGTCCTGACTTTC. Its protein is CASSSQGSAGANVLTF.

The chain joins TRBV7-2 to TRBJ2-1; 8 bases line up with TRBD2. Germline CDR1 SGHTA, CDR2 FQGNSA. J lost 7 bases, V lost 5 bases, and 10 bases had no gene match. This CDR3 is built from 15 residues. DNA for the CDR3: TGTGCCAGCAGCCCATCGCGGGGGGCGCGGAATGAGCAGTTCTTC. Encoded protein: CASSPSRGARNEQFF.

This sequence joins TRBV10-2 and TRBJ2-7; 10 bases are shared with TRBD2. CDR1 WSHSY and CDR2 SAAADI come from the germline V gene. Unmatched junction bases numbered 11, after V lost 2 bases and J lost 4 bases. The length of the CDR3 is 17 residues. The CDR3 bases are TGCGCCAGCAGTGAGCCCCCGCTACTAGCGGGGAAGTACGAGCAGTACTTC. Its translation: CASSEPPLLAGKYEQYF.

This clone was recorded once. Other DNA variants within this sample encode the same CDR3. The genes are TRBV5-1 and TRBJ1-1; D is undetermined. Germline assignment: CDR1 SGHRS and CDR2 YFSETQ. V was clipped by 0 bases and J by 7 bases, with 4 bases between them. The CDR3 runs 11 residues. The CDR3 is CASSLGGEAFF. The CDR3 coding sequence is TGCGCCAGCAGCTTGGGGGGTGAAGCTTTCTTT.

V is TRBV7-2 and J is TRBJ2-1; D ambiguous. V dropped 1 base and J dropped 4 bases, with 11 bases sitting between them. Germline CDR1 is SGHTA and CDR2 is FQGNSA. The CDR3 is made up of 15 amino acids. The CDR3 here is CASSLVSGPYNEQFF. The CDR3 DNA reads as TGTGCCAGCAGCTTAGTGTCGGGCCCTTACAATGAGCAGTTCTTC.